The 2 T cell receptor beta chains given below trace back to one sample, sequenced in a study of T cell responses to AZD1222 COVID-19 vaccine. Assay: immunoSEQ multiplex PCR; the TCRdb copy retains only in-frame clones and omits some. The sample holds some 100,000 clones, roughly nine tenths seen once. The sequences come from peripheral blood, collected on day 0 of AZD1222 vaccination. These receptors were collected from an adult in good health.

The sample holds a few counts of this clone. The chain recombines TRBV27 with TRBJ2-2, with D possibly called TRBD1 or TRBD2 (7 bases each). This CDR3 region has 19 residues. Germline V gene data show CDR1 as MNHEY and CDR2 as SMNVEV (reference sequence). Deletions cut 3 bases from V and 1 base from J, with 21 bases between. The DNA of the CDR3 is TGTGCCAGCAGTTTCTCCGTCAGGGGGGGTGCAAAGAACACCGGGGAGCTGTTTTTT. It translates to CASSFSVRGGAKNTGELFF.

V usage is TRBV19 and J usage is TRBJ1-4; D uncertain. The CDR3 has 18 amino acids. Germline assignment: CDR1 LNHDA and CDR2 SQIVND (reference sequence). V gave up 5 bases and J gave up 0 bases, with 19 bases separating them. CDR3 DNA sequence: TGTGCCAGTAGTCCCGAAGGCTGGCAGGCCGCAACTAATGAAAAACTGTTTTTT. Translated, it gives CASSPEGWQAATNEKLFF.